This T cell receptor delta chain stems from a study of gamma-delta chains in newborns, infants, children. TCRdb called clones anew from the reads with CATT. This sample has several thousand delta-chain clones, with about 4.5% found just once. A remark on this clone: A much larger clone differs from this one at a single base, so this may be a read error. This sample includes further DNA sequences coding for the same CDR3.

CDR1 is GEAIGNYY and CDR2 is EKD in the germline V gene. The CDR3 runs 14 residues. This receptor was obtained from a child who was a newborn, infant or young child, either healthy, febrile or measles-vaccinated (not recorded which). The sequenced material came from blood. The chain joins TRDV2 to TRDJ1, with D uncertain. The DNA of the CDR3 is TGTGCCTGCGACACCCTCACGACCCGCGATAAACTCATCTTT. Translating gives CACDTLTTRDKLIF.